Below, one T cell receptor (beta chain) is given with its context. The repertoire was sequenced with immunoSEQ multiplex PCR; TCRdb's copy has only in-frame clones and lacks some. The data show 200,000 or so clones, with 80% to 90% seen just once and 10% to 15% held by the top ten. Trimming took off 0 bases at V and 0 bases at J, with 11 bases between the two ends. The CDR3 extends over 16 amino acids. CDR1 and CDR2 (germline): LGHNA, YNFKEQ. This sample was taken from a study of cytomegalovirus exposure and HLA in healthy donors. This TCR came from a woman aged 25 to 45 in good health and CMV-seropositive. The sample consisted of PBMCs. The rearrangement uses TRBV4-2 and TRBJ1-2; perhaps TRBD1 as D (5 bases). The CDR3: CASSQDQGITNYGYTF. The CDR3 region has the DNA TGTGCCAGCAGCCAAGATCAGGGTATCACTAACTATGGCTACACCTTC.